The rows below give T cell receptor beta chains drawn from one sample of a study of early T cells in non-severe SARS-CoV-2 infection. MiXCR, run by TCRdb on the 5' RACE reads, gives a single entry per CDR3 protein. Among around 99,000 distinct CDR3 sequences listed, around 10% were seen once. The sequenced material came from whole blood. The receptors shown here come from an adult who was a healthcare worker with PCR-confirmed SARS-CoV-2 infection or an uninfected control (not recorded which). Each CDR3 is given with its conserved first and last residue. The D gene is left open where the match is weak. Clone size, where shown, is once, few, many, or a class for clones that have expanded.

v_call	d_call	cdr3_length	j_call	clone_size	cdr3_aa	cdr3_nt
TRBV29-1	TRBD2	16	TRBJ2-1	many	CSVEGTSGRPHNEQFF	TGCAGCGTTGAAGGGACTAGCGGGAGGCCTCACAATGAGCAGTTCTTC
TRBV27	TRBD1	17	TRBJ2-2	few	CASSLFGRGLQGGELFF	TGTGCCAGCAGTTTATTCGGCAGGGGGCTGCAGGGCGGGGAGCTGTTTTTT
TRBV6-2/TRBV6-3	-	18	TRBJ2-1	few	CASSYPEGLQGIYNEQFF	TGTGCCAGCAGTTACCCCGAGGGACTCCAAGGAATATACAATGAGCAGTTCTTC
TRBV2	TRBD1	13	TRBJ2-7	once	CASSDGRGYEQYF	TGTGCCAGCAGTGACGGCAGGGGGTACGAGCAGTACTTC
TRBV7-8	-	13	TRBJ2-5	few	CASSSYREETQYF	TGTGCCAGCAGCTCTTACAGGGAAGAGACCCAGTACTTC
TRBV7-9	TRBD1	14	TRBJ2-1	few	CASSHRDREIEQFF	TGTGCCAGCAGCCACCGGGACAGGGAGATTGAGCAGTTCTTC
TRBV7-9	-	15	TRBJ1-3	few	CASSLASFAGNTIYF	TGTGCCAGCAGCTTAGCAAGTTTTGCCGGAAACACCATATATTTT
TRBV11-1	-	12	TRBJ2-7	few	CASSRREPEQYF	TGTGCCAGCAGTCGCCGGGAGCCTGAACAGTACTTC
TRBV5-4	TRBD2	13	TRBJ2-2	many	CASSSGGAGELFF	TGTGCCAGCAGCTCGGGAGGGGCCGGGGAGCTGTTTTTT
TRBV4-3	TRBD1	15	TRBJ1-2	-	CASSQDGTGHYGYTF	TGCGCCAGCAGCCAAGACGGGACAGGGCACTATGGCTACACCTTC
TRBV12-3/TRBV12-4	TRBD2	14	TRBJ2-1	-	CASRSGTSDNEQFF	TGTGCCAGCAGATCCGGGACTAGCGACAATGAGCAGTTCTTC
TRBV4-1	-	17	TRBJ1-5	few	CASSQEGSGRGNQPQHF	TGCGCCAGCAGCCAAGAAGGTTCGGGCCGGGGCAATCAGCCCCAGCATTTT
TRBV28	-	10	TRBJ2-7	few	CASSLGEQYF	TGTGCCAGCAGTTTAGGGGAGCAGTACTTC
TRBV20-1	-	16	TRBJ2-3	-	CSANGLSRRATDTQYF	TGCAGTGCTAATGGGCTATCCCGGCGGGCGACAGATACGCAGTATTTT
TRBV5-1	-	14	TRBJ1-1	many	CASSLVSVNTEAFF	TGCGCCAGCAGCTTGGTTTCCGTGAACACTGAAGCTTTCTTT
TRBV6-1	-	15	TRBJ2-6	-	CASSGRSSGANVLTF	TGTGCCAGCAGTGGACGTTCCTCTGGGGCCAACGTCCTGACTTTC
TRBV11-2	-	11	TRBJ2-1	few	CASSLASGQFF	TGTGCCAGCAGCTTAGCGTCAGGGCAGTTCTTC
TRBV20-1	TRBD2	15	TRBJ2-1	many	CSETAGGPEGNEQFF	TGCAGTGAAACAGCGGGAGGGCCAGAGGGCAATGAGCAGTTCTTC
TRBV7-5	-	22	TRBJ2-5	-	CISVPEAKKTGTPYWYQETQYF	-
TRBV13	-	15	TRBJ1-1	many	CASSPHGGLNTEAFF	TGTGCCAGCAGCCCCCACGGGGGTTTGAACACTGAAGCTTTCTTT
TRBV19	-	12	TRBJ1-5	-	CASSGGSRTQHF	TGTGCCAGTAGTGGAGGGTCGAGGACCCAGCATTTT
TRBV4-1	-	14	TRBJ2-5	-	CASSQEQRGETQYF	TGCGCCAGCAGCCAAGAGCAACGAGGGGAGACCCAGTACTTC
TRBV20-1	-	12	TRBJ2-3	-	CSAAPGMDTQYF	TGCAGTGCTGCTCCCGGGATGGATACGCAGTATTTT
TRBV6-4	TRBD2	15	TRBJ2-1	many	CASSETAGGENEQFF	TGTGCCAGCAGTGAAACGGCGGGAGGGGAGAATGAGCAGTTCTTC
TRBV29-1	-	13	TRBJ2-7	few	CSVRTPSTYEQYF	TGCAGCGTGAGGACACCCTCTACCTACGAGCAGTACTTC
TRBV20-1	TRBD2	14	TRBJ2-5	-	CSATDSPGGETQYF	TGCAGTGCTACCGACTCTCCGGGAGGGGAGACCCAGTACTTC
TRBV9	TRBD1	13	TRBJ2-7	many	CASSAGQAWEQYF	TGTGCCAGCAGCGCGGGACAGGCTTGGGAGCAGTACTTC
TRBV3-1	TRBD2	17	TRBJ2-1	many	CASSQGVAGRLLNEQFF	TGTGCCAGCAGCCAAGGGGTAGCGGGGCGACTTCTCAATGAGCAGTTCTTC
TRBV28	-	15	TRBJ2-3	many	CASSLEGQYTDTQYF	TGTGCCAGCAGTTTAGAAGGACAGTACACAGATACGCAGTATTTT
TRBV12-3/TRBV12-4	-	14	TRBJ2-3	few	CATGIGRGTDTQYF	TGTGCCACGGGGATCGGGCGGGGCACAGATACGCAGTATTTT
TRBV20-1	-	15	TRBJ2-3	few	CSCGVGTRGTDTQYF	TGCAGTTGCGGCGTAGGAACTCGAGGCACAGATACGCAGTATTTT
TRBV29-1	TRBD2	14	TRBJ2-1	many	CSVEKLAGATEQFF	TGCAGCGTTGAAAAACTAGCGGGAGCTACCGAGCAGTTCTTC
TRBV11-1	-	12	TRBJ2-2	-	CASRSGTGELFF	TGTGCCAGCCGGAGCGGTACCGGGGAGCTGTTTTTT
TRBV18	-	14	TRBJ1-1	many	CASSPPHGRLEAFF	TGTGCCAGCTCACCACCACACGGAAGACTTGAAGCTTTCTTT
TRBV7-3	-	15	TRBJ2-3	few	CASSLTPGDTDTQYF	TGTGCCAGCAGCTTAACCCCCGGGGACACAGATACGCAGTATTTT
TRBV11-2	TRBD2	15	TRBJ2-1	many	CASSFPRETYNEQFF	TGTGCCAGCAGCTTCCCGCGGGAGACATACAATGAGCAGTTCTTC
TRBV7-7	TRBD2	15	TRBJ2-1	many	CASSPGLSGGNEQFF	TGTGCCAGCAGCCCCGGTTTGAGCGGGGGGAATGAGCAGTTCTTC
TRBV6-2/TRBV6-3	-	17	TRBJ1-5	many	CASSGGRDFWGNQPQHF	TGTGCCAGCAGTGGGGGCCGGGACTTCTGGGGCAATCAGCCCCAGCATTTT
TRBV20-1	-	9	TRBJ1-2	-	CSAVDGYTF	TGCAGTGCCGTTGATGGCTACACCTTC
TRBV21-1	-	14	TRBJ2-7	few	CASRKGQGIYEQYF	TGTGCCAGCAGAAAGGGACAGGGAATCTACGAGCAGTACTTC